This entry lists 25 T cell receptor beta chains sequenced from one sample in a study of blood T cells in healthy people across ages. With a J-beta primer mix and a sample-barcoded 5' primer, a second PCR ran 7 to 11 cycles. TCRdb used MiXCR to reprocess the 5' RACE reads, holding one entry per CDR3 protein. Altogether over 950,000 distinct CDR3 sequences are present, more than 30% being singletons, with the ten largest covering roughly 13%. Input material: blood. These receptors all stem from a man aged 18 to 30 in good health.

CDR3 residues: CASSPAGLAELTDTQYF. CDR3 in DNA: TGTGCCAGCAGCCCCGCGGGACTAGCGGAGCTCACAGATACGCAGTATTTT. The chain combines TRBV6-6 with TRBJ2-3; 11 bases fit TRBD2. CDR1 is MNHNY and CDR2 is SVGAGI in the germline V gene (reference sequence). This CDR3 spans 17 amino acids. After removal of 6 bases from V and 2 bases from J, the junction contained 10 bases not matched to a gene.

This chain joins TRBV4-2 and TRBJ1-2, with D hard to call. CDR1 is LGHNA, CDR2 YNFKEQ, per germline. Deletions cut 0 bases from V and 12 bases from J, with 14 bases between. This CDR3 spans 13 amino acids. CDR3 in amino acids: CASSQDLGRGHTF. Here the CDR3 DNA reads TGTGCCAGCAGCCAAGATTTGGGGAGAGGCCACACCTTC.

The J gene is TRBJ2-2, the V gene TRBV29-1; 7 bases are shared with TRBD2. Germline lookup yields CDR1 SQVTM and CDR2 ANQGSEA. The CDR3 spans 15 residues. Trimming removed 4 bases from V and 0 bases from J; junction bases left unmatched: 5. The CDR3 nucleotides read TGCAGCGTTGTCAGCGGGGTCGCGAACACCGGGGAGCTGTTTTTT. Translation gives CSVVSGVANTGELFF.

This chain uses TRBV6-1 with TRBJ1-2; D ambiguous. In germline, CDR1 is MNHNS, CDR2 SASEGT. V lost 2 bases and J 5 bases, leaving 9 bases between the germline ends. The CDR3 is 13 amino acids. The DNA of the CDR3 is TGTGCCAGCAGTGAACGACGCGGGTATGGCTACACCTTC. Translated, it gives CASSERRGYGYTF.

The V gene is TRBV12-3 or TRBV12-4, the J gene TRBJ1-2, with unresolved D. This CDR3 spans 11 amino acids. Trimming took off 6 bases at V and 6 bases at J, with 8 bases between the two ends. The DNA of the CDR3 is TGTGCCAGCAGCCACCGAAATGGCTACACCTTC. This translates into CASSHRNGYTF.

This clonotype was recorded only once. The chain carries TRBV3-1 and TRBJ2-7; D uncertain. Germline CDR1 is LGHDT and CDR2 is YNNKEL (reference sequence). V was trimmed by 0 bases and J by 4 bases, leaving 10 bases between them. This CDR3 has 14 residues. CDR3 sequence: CASSQDVGFYEQYF. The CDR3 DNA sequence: TGTGCCAGCAGCCAAGATGTCGGGTTTTACGAGCAGTACTTC.

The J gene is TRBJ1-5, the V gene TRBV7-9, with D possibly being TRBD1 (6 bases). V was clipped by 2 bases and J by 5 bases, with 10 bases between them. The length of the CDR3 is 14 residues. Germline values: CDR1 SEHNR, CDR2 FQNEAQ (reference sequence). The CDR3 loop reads CASSLSGVYQPQHF. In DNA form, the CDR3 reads TGTGCCAGCAGCTTATCAGGGGTCTATCAGCCCCAGCATTTT.

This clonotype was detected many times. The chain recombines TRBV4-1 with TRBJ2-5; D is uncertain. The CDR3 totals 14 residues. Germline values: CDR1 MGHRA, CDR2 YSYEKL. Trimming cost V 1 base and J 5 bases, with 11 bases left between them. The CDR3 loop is CASSQVAVGETQYF. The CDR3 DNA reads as TGCGCCAGCAGCCAAGTAGCTGTTGGGGAGACCCAGTACTTC.

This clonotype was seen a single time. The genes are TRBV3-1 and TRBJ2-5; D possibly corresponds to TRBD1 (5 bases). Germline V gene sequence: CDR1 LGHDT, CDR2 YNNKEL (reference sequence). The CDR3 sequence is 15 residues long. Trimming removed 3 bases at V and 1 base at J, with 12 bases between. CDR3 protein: CASSHGQLTQETQYF. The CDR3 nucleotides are TGTGCCAGCAGCCATGGACAACTGACCCAAGAGACCCAGTACTTC.

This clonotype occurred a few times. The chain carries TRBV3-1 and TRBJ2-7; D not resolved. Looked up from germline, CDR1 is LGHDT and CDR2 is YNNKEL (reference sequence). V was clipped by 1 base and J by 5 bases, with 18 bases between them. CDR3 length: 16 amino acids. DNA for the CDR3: TGTGCCAGCAGCCAAGGTTCCAGGTCCGCTGGGGACGAGCAGTACTTC. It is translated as CASSQGSRSAGDEQYF.

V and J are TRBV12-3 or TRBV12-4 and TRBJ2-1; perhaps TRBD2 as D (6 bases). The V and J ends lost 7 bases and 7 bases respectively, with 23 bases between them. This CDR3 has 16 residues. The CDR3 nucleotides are TGTGCCAGCACCCACACGGGACTCCCGCTTGGGAATGAGCAGTTCTTC. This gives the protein CASTHTGLPLGNEQFF.

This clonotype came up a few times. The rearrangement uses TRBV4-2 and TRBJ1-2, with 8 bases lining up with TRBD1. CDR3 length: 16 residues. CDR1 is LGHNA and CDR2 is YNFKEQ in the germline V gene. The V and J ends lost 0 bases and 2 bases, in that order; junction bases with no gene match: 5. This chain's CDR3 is CASSQDRTGRNYGYTF. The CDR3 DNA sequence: TGTGCCAGCAGCCAAGATCGGACAGGGAGAAACTATGGCTACACCTTC.

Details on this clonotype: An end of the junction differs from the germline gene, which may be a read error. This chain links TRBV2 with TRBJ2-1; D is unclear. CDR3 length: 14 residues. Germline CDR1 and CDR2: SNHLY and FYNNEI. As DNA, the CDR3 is TGTGCCAGCAGGGCCTTTAGCTCCTACAACGAGCAGTTCTTC. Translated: CASRAFSSYNEQFF.

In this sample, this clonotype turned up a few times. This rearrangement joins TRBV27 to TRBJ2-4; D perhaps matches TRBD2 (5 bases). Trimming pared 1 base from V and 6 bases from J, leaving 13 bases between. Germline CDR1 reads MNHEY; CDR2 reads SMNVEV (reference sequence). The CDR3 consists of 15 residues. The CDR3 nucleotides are TGTGCCAGCAGTTTATATCCGGGGATCGGAAACATTCAGTACTTC. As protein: CASSLYPGIGNIQYF.

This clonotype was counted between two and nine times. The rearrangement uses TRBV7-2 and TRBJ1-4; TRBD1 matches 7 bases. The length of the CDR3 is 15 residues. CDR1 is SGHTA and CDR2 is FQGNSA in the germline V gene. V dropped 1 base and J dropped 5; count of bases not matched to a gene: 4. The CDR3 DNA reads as TGTGCCAGCAGCTTAGAGGGGGCGTCAAATGAAAAACTGTTTTTT. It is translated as CASSLEGASNEKLFF.

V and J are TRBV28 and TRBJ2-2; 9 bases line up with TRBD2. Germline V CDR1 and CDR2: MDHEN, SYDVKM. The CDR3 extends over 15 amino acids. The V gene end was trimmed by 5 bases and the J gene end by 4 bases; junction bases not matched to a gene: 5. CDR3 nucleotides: TGTGCCAGCAGTCGCGGGGGGGGGACCACCGGGGAGCTGTTTTTT. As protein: CASSRGGGTTGELFF.

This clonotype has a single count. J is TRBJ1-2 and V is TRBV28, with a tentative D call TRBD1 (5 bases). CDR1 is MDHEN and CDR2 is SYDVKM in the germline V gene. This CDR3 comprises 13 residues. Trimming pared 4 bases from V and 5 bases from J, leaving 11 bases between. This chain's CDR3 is CASSWQQEYGYTF. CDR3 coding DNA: TGTGCCAGCAGTTGGCAACAGGAGTATGGCTACACCTTC.

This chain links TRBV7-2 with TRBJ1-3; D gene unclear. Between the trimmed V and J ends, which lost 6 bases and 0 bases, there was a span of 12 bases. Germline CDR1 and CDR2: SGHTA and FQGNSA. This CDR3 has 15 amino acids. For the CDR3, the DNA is TGTGCCAGCAGACTATCTGACATCTCTGGAAACACCATATATTTT. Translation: CASRLSDISGNTIYF.

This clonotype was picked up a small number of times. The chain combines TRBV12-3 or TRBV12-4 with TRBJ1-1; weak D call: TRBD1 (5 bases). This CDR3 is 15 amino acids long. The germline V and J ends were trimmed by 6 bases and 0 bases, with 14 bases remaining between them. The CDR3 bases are TGTGCCAGCAGACCCCGAGCGGGGCTGAACACTGAAGCTTTCTTT. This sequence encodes CASRPRAGLNTEAFF.

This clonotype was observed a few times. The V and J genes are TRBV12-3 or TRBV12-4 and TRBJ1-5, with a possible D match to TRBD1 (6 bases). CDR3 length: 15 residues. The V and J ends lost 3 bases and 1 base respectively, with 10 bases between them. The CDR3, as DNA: TGTGCCAGCAGTTTTCAGGGGTCGAGCAATCAGCCCCAGCATTTT. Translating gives CASSFQGSSNQPQHF.

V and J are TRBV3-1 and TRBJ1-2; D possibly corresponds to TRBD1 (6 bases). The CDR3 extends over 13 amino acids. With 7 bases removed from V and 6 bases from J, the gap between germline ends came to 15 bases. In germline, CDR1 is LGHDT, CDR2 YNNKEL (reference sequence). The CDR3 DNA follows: TGTGCCAGCAACCACCTGCAGGGGAATGGCTACACCTTC. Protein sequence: CASNHLQGNGYTF.

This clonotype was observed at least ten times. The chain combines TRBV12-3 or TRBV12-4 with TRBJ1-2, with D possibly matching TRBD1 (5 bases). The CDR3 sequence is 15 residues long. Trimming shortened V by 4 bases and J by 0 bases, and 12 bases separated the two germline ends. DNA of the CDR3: TGTGCCAGCAGTTCCCGGGACGCAGCTAACTATGGCTACACCTTC. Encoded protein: CASSSRDAANYGYTF.

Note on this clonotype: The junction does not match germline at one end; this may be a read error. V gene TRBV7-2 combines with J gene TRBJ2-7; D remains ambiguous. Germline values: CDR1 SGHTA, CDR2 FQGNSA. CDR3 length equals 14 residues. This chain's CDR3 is CASSVATDLYEQYF. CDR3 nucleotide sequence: TGTGCCAGCAGCGTAGCAACAGATTTGTACGAGCAGTACTTC.

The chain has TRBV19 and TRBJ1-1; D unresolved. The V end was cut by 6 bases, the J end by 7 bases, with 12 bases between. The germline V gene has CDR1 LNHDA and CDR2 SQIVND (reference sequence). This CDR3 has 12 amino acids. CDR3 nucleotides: TGTGCCAGTAGGCAAGGGCTCCTTGAAGCTTTCTTT. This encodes CASRQGLLEAFF.

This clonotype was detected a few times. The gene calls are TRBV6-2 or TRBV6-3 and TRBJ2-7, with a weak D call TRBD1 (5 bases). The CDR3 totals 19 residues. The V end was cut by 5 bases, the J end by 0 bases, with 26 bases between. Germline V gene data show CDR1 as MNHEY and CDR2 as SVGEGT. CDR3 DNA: TGTGCCAGCAGTCAAACCTCGTCCCAGACAGCCCCATTCTCCTACGAGCAGTACTTC. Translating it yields CASSQTSSQTAPFSYEQYF.